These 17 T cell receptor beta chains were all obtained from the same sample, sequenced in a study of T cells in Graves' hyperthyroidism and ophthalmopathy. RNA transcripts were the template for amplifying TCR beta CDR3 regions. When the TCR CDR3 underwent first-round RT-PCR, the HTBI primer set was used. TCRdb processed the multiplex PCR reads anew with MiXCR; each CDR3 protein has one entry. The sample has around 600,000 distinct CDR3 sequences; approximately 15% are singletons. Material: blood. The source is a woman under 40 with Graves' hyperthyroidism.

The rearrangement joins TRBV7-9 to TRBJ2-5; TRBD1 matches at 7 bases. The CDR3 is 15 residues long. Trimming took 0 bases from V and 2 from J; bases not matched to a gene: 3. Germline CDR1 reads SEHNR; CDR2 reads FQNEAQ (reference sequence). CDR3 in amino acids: CASSLAQQGQETQYF. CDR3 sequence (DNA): TGTGCCAGCAGCTTAGCACAACAGGGGCAAGAGACCCAGTACTTC.

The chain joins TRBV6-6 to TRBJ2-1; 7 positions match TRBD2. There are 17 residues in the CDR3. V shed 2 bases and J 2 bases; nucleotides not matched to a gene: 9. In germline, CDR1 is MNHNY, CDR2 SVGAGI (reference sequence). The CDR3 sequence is CASSYLSEAGTYNEQFF. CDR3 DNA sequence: TGTGCCAGCAGTTACCTCTCCGAAGCGGGAACCTACAATGAGCAGTTCTTC.

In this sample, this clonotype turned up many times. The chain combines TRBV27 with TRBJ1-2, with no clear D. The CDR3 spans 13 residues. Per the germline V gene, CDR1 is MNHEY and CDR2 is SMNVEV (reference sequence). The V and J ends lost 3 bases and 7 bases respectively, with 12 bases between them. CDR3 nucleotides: TGTGCCAGCAGTTTCGGCCAGCGCTCTGGCTACACCTTC. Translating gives CASSFGQRSGYTF.

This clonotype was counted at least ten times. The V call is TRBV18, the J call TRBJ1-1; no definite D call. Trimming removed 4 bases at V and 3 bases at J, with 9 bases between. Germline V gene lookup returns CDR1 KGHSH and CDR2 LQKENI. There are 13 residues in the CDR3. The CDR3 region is CASSLTEYTEAFF. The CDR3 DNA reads TGTGCCAGCTCACTAACAGAATACACTGAAGCTTTCTTT.

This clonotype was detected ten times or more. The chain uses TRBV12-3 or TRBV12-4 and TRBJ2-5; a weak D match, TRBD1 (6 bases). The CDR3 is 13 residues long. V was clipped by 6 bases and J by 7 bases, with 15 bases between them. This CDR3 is CASSPSLGATQYF. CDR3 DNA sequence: TGTGCCAGCAGCCCGTCGTTGGGGGCGACCCAGTACTTC.

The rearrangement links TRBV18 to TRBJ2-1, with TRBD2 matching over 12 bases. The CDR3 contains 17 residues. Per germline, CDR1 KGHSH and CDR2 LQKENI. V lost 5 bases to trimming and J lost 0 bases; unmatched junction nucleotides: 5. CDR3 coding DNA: TGTGCCAGCTCATCCAGACTAGCGGGAGACTCCTACAATGAGCAGTTCTTC. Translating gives CASSSRLAGDSYNEQFF.

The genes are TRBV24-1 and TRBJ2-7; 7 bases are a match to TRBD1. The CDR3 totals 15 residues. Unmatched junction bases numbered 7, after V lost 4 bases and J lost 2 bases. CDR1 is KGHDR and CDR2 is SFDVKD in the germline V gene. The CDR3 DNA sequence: TGTGCCACCAGTGACCGGACAGGCTCAACCTACGAGCAGTACTTC. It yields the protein CATSDRTGSTYEQYF.

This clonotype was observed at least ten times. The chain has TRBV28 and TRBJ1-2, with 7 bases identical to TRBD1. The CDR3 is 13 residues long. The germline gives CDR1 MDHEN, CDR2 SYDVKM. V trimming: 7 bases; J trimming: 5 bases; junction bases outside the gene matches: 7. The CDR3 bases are TGTGCCAGCACCGACAGGGCCAGTTATGGCTACACCTTC. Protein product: CASTDRASYGYTF.

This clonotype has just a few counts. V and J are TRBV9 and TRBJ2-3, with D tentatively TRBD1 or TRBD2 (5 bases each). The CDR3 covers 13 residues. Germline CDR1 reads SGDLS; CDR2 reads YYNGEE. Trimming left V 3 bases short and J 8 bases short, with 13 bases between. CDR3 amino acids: CASSDRDPGTQYF. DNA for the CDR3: TGTGCCAGCAGCGATCGGGACCCCGGTACGCAGTATTTT.

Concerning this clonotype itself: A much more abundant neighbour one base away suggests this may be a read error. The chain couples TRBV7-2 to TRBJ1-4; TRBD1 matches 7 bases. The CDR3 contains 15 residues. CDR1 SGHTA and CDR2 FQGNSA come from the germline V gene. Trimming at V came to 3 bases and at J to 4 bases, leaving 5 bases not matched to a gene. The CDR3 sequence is CASSLDRTDNEKLFF. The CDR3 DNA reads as TGTGCCAGCAGCTTGGACAGGACGGATAATGAAAAACTGTTTTTT.

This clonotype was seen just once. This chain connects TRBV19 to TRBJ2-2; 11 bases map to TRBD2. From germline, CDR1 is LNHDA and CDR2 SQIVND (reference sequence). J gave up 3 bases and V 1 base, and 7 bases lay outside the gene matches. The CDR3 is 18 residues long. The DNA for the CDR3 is TGTGCCAGTAGTATAGTAGGTTTGGGACTAGCGGACACCGGGGAGCTGTTTTTT. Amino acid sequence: CASSIVGLGLADTGELFF.

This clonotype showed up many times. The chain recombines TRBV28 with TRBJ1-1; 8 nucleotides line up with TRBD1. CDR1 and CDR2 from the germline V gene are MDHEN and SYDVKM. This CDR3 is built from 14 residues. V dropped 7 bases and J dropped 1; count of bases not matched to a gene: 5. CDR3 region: CASITGGRNTEAFF. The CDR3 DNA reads TGTGCCAGCATCACAGGGGGAAGGAACACTGAAGCTTTCTTT.

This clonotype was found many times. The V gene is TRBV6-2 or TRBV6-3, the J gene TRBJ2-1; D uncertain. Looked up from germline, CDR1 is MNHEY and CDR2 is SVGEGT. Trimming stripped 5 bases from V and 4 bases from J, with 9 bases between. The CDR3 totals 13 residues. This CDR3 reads CASSRESYNEQFF. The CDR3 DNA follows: TGTGCCAGCAGTCGAGAATCGTACAATGAGCAGTTCTTC.

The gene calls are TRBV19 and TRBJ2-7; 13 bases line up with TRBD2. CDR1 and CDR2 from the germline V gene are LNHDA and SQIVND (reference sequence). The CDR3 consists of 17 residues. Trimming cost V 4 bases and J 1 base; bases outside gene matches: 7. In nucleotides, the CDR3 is TGTGCCAGTAGTAAACAACCGGGACTAGCGGGGTCCTACGAGCAGTACTTC. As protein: CASSKQPGLAGSYEQYF.

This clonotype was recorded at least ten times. In DNA, the CDR3 is TGTGCCAGCAGGTCACAGGGTTACGAGCAGTACTTC. Amino acid sequence: CASRSQGYEQYF. The chain combines TRBV2 with TRBJ2-7; D may be TRBD1 (6 bases). Germline-derived CDR1 and CDR2 are SNHLY and FYNNEI. Trimming cost V 6 bases and J 4 bases, with 10 bases left between them. There are 12 residues in the CDR3.

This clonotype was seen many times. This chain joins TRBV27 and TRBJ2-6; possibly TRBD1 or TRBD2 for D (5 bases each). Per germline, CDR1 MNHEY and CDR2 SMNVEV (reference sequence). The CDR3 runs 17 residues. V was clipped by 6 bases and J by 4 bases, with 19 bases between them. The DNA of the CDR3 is TGTGCCAGCAGGAAAGCCTACAGGACTTCGGGGGCCAACGTCCTGACTTTC. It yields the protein CASRKAYRTSGANVLTF.

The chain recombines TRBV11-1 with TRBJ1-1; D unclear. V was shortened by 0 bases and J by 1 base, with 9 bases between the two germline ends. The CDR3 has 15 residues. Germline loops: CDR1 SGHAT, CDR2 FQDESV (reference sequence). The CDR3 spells CASSLARRKNTEAFF. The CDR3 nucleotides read TGTGCCAGCAGCTTAGCCAGGCGTAAGAACACTGAAGCTTTCTTT.